Shown below are 5 T cell receptor beta chains from a single sample sequenced in a study of cytomegalovirus exposure and HLA in healthy donors. A multiplex PCR was run with 60 Vbeta primers and 13 Jbeta primers. Generated by immunoSEQ multiplex PCR, the TCRdb table keeps only in-frame clones and is missing some. Here the sample spans 110,000 or so clones, 65% to 85% being singletons. The sequencing input was PBMCs. The receptors shown here come from a woman between 18 and 29 years old in good health and CMV-seronegative.

This clone was counted a single time. The chain is built from TRBV20-1 and TRBJ1-4, with 9 bases that match TRBD1. The CDR3 is 11 amino acids. Germline V gene sequence: CDR1 DFQATT, CDR2 SNEGSKA (reference sequence). CDR3 residues: CSWTGDEKLFF. CDR3 nucleotide sequence: TGCAGCTGGACAGGGGATGAAAAACTGTTTTTT.

The gene calls are TRBV7-6 and TRBJ2-7, with 11 bases aligning to TRBD2. The J call may not be correct, given that the DNA end is closer to TRBJ2-1. This CDR3 spans 16 amino acids. From germline, CDR1 is SGHVS and CDR2 FNYEAQ. CDR3 sequence reads: CASSLDPSGRKNEQFF. DNA of the CDR3: TGTGCCAGCAGCTTAGATCCTAGCGGGAGGAAAAATGAGCAGTTCTTC.

This clone is a singleton in its sample. The rearrangement joins TRBV5-1 to TRBJ2-5; D is uncertain. V was pared by 1 base and J by 4 bases, with 14 bases between. The CDR3 contains 15 residues. The germline CDR1 and CDR2 sequences are SGHRS and YFSETQ. The CDR3: CASSLRGRRGETQYF. The CDR3 region has the DNA TGCGCCAGCAGCTTGCGCGGCCGCCGCGGAGAGACCCAGTACTTC. The whole variable domain, filled in from reference TRBV5-1 and TRBJ2-5, reads KAGVTQTPRYLIKTRGQQVTLSCSPISGHRSVSWYQQTPGQGLQFLFEYFSETQRNKGNFPGRFSGRQFSNSRSEMNVSTLELGDSALYLCASSLRGRRGETQYFGPGTRLLVL.

Only a few counts were recorded for this clone. This chain connects TRBV5-1 to TRBJ1-5; the D gene is possibly TRBD1 (5 bases). Germline V gene lookup returns CDR1 SGHRS and CDR2 YFSETQ. The CDR3 has 16 residues. Deletions cut 4 bases from V and 2 bases from J, with 16 bases between. The CDR3 DNA reads as TGCGCCAGCAGCCGATTCCCGACGGGGGGCAATCAGCCCCAGCATTTT. This sequence encodes CASSRFPTGGNQPQHF. The variable domain in full, with the rest retrieved from reference TRBV5-1 and TRBJ1-5, is KAGVTQTPRYLIKTRGQQVTLSCSPISGHRSVSWYQQTPGQGLQFLFEYFSETQRNKGNFPGRFSGRQFSNSRSEMNVSTLELGDSALYLCASSRFPTGGNQPQHFGDGTRLSIL.

V gene TRBV28 combines with J gene TRBJ1-2; D might be TRBD1 (5 bases). With 3 bases removed from V and 4 bases from J, the gap between germline ends came to 15 bases. Germline V CDR1 and CDR2: MDHEN, SYDVKM. CDR3 length: 15 amino acids. The CDR3 coding sequence is TGTGCCAGCAGTTTTTCTCCAGGGATCAGCTATGGCTACACCTTC. This codes for CASSFSPGISYGYTF.